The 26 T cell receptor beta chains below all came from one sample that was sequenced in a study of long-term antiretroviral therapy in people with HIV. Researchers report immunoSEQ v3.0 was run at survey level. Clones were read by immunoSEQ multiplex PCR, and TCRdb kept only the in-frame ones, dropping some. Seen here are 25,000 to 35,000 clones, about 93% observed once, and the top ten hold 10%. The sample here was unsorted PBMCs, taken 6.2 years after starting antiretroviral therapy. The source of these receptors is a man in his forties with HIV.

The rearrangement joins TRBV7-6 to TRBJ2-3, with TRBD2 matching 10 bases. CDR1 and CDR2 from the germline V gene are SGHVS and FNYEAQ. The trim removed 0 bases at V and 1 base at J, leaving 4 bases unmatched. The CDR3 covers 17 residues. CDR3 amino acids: CASSLAPLAGGTDTQYF. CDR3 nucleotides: TGTGCCAGCAGCTTAGCGCCCCTAGCGGGGGGCACAGATACGCAGTATTTT.

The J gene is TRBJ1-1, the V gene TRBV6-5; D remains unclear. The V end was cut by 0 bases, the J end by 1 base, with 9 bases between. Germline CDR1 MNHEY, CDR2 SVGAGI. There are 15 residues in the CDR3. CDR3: CASSYSNTGNTEAFF. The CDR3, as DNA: TGTGCCAGCAGTTACTCGAATACGGGGAACACTGAAGCTTTCTTT.

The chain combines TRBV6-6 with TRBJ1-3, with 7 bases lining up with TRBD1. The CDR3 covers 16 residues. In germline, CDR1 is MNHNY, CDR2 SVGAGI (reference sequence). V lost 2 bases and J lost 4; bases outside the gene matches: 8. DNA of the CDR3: TGTGCCAGCAGTTACGGGGACAGATTCTCAGGAAACACCATATATTTT. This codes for CASSYGDRFSGNTIYF.

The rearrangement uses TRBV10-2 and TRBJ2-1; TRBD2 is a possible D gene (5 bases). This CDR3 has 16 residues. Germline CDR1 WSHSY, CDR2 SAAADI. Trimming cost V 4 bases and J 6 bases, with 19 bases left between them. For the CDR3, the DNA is TGCGCCAGCAGTGTTACGGGATTCACATCTAGCAATGAGCAGTTCTTC. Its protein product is CASSVTGFTSSNEQFF.

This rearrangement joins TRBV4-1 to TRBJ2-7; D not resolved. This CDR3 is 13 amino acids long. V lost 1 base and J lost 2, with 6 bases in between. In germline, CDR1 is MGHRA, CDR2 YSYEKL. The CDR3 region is CASSQGTTYEQYF. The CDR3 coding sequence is TGCGCCAGCAGCCAAGGAACAACCTACGAGCAGTACTTC.

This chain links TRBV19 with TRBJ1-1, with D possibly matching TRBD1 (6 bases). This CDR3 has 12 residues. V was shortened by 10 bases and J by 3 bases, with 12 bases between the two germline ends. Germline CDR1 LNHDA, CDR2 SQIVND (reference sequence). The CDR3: CATRGVDTEAFF. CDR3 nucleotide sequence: TGTGCCACGAGGGGGGTCGACACTGAAGCTTTCTTT.

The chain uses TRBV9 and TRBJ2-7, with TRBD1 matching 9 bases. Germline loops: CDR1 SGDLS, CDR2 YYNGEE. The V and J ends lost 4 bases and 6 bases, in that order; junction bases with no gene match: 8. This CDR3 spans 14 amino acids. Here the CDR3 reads CASSTRDRVSEQYF. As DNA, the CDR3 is TGTGCCAGCAGCACCCGGGACAGGGTGAGCGAGCAGTACTTC.

CDR3 coding DNA: TGTGCCAGCATCAGAGGGAGTATGAGTGCAGAGACCCAGTACTTC. Its translation is CASIRGSMSAETQYF. The chain carries TRBV6-1 and TRBJ2-5; a weak D match, TRBD2 (5 bases). Germline assignment: CDR1 MNHNS and CDR2 SASEGT. The length of the CDR3 is 15 residues. The V gene lost 7 bases and the J gene lost 4 bases, with 19 bases spanning the gap.

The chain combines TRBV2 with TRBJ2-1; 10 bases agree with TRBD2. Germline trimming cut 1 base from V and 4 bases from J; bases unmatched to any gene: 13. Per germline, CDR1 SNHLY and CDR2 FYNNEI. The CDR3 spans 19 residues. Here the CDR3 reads CASSEGGPASGSFYNEQFF. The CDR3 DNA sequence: TGTGCCAGCAGTGAAGGGGGTCCAGCTAGCGGGAGTTTTTACAATGAGCAGTTCTTC.

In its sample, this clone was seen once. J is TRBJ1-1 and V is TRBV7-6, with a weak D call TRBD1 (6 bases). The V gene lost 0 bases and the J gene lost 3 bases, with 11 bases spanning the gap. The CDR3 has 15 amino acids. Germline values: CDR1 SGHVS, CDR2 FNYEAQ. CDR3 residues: CASSLANRADTEAFF. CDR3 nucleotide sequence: TGTGCCAGCAGCTTAGCTAACAGGGCCGACACTGAAGCTTTCTTT.

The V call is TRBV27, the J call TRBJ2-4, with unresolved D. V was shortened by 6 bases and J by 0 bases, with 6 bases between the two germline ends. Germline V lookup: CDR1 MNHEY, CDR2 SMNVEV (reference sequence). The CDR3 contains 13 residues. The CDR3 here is CASSQLAKNIQYF. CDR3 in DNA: TGTGCCAGCAGCCAGCTAGCCAAAAACATTCAGTACTTC.

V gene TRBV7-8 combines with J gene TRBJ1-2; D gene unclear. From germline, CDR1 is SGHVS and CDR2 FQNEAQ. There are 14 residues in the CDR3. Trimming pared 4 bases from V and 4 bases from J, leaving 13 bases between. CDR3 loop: CASSSPPQLYGYTF. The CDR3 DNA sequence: TGTGCCAGCAGCTCCCCCCCACAGCTCTATGGCTACACCTTC.

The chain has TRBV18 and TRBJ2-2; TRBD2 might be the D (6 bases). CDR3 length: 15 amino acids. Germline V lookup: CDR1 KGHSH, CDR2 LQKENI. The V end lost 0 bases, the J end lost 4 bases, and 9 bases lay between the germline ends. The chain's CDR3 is CASSPPFGGTGELFF. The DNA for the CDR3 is TGTGCCAGCTCACCACCGTTCGGGGGCACCGGGGAGCTGTTTTTT.

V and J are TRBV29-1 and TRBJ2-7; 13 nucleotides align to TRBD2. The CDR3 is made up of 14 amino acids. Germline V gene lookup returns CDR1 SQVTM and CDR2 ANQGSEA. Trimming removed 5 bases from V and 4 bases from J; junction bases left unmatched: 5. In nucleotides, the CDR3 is TGCAGCGTTCTCCTACTAGCGGGAGGGTACGAGCAGTACTTC. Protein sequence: CSVLLLAGGYEQYF.

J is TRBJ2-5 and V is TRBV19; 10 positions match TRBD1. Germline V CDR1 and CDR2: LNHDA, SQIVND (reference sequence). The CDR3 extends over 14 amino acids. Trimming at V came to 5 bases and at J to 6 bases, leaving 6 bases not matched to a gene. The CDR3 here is CASSEGQGIQTQYF. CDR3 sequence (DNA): TGTGCCAGTAGTGAGGGACAGGGGATACAGACCCAGTACTTC.

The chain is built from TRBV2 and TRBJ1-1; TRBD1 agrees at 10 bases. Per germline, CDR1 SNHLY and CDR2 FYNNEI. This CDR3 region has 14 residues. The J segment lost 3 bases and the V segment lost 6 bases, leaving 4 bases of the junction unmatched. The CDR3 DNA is TGTGCCAGCAGCGCGGACAGGGGGGACACTGAAGCTTTCTTT. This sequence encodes CASSADRGDTEAFF. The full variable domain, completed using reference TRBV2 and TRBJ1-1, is EPEVTQTPSHQVTQMGQEVILRCVPISNHLYFYWYRQILGQKVEFLVSFYNNEISEKSEIFDDQFSVERPDGSNFTLKIRSTKLEDSAMYFCASSADRGDTEAFFGQGTRLTVV.

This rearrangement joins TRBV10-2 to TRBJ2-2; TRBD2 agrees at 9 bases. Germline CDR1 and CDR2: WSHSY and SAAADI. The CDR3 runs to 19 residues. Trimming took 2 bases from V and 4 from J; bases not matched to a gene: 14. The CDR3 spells CASSEGTRGGVLRTGELFF. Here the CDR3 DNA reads TGCGCCAGCAGTGAGGGAACTCGCGGGGGGGTGTTACGCACCGGGGAGCTGTTTTTT.

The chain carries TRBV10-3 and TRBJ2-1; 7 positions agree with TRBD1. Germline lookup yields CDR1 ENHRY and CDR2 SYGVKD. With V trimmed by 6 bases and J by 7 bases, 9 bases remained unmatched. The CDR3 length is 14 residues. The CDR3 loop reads CAIRQTGLENEQFF. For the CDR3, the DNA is TGTGCCATCAGACAGACAGGGTTGGAGAATGAGCAGTTCTTC.

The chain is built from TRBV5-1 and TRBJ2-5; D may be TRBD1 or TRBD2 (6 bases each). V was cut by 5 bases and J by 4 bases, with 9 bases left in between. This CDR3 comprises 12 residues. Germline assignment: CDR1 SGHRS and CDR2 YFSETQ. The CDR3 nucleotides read TGCGCCAGCAGGGAGGGGGGAGAGACCCAGTACTTC. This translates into CASREGGETQYF. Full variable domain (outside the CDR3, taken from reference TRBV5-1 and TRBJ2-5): KAGVTQTPRYLIKTRGQQVTLSCSPISGHRSVSWYQQTPGQGLQFLFEYFSETQRNKGNFPGRFSGRQFSNSRSEMNVSTLELGDSALYLCASREGGETQYFGPGTRLLVL.

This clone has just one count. The CDR3 nucleotides read TGTGCCAGCAGTCGGGGCGGGGTGACCTACGAGCAGTACTTC. It encodes CASSRGGVTYEQYF. V and J are TRBV4-2 and TRBJ2-7; D perhaps matches TRBD2 (6 bases). The CDR3 runs to 14 residues. Germline values: CDR1 LGHNA, CDR2 YNFKEQ. Trimming pared 6 bases from V and 2 bases from J, leaving 14 bases between.

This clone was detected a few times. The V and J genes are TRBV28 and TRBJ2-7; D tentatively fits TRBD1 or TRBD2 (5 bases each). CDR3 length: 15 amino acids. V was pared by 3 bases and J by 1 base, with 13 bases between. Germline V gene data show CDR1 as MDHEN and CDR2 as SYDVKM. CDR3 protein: CASSFGQGPSYEQYF. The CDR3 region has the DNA TGTGCCAGCAGTTTCGGGCAGGGACCTTCCTACGAGCAGTACTTC.

CDR3: CASSLERLAGYEQYF. CDR3 nucleotides: TGCGCCAGCAGCTTGGAGCGACTAGCAGGCTACGAGCAGTACTTC. The chain carries TRBV5-1 and TRBJ2-7; TRBD2 aligns across 7 bases. Germline assignment: CDR1 SGHRS and CDR2 YFSETQ. This CDR3 is 15 amino acids long. After removal of 0 bases from V and 3 bases from J, the junction contained 6 bases not matched to a gene.

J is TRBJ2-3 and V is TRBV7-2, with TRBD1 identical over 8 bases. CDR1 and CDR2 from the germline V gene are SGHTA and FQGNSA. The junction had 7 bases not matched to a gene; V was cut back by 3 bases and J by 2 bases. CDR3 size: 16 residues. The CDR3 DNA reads TGTGCCAGCAGCTTCCAGGGGGCTAGCGTCACAGATACGCAGTATTTT. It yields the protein CASSFQGASVTDTQYF.

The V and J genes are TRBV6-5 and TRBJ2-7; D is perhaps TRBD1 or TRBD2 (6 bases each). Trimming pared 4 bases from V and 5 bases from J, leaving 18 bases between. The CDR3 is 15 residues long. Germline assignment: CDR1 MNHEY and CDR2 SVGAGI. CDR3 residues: CASSSTGLGGNEQYF. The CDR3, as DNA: TGTGCCAGCAGTTCCACCGGGTTAGGGGGGAACGAGCAGTACTTC.

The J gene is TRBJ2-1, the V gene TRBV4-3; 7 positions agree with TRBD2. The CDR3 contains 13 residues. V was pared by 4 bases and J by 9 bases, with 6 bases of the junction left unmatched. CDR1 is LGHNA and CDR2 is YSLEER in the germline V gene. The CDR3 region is CASSPTGGGEQFF. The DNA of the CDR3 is TGCGCCAGCAGCCCCACGGGGGGTGGTGAGCAGTTCTTC.

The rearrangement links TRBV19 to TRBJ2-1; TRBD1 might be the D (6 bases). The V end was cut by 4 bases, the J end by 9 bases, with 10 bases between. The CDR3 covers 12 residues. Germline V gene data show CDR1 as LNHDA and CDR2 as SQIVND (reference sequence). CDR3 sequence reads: CASSNRVFEQFF. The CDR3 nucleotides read TGTGCCAGTAGTAACAGGGTCTTTGAGCAGTTCTTC.